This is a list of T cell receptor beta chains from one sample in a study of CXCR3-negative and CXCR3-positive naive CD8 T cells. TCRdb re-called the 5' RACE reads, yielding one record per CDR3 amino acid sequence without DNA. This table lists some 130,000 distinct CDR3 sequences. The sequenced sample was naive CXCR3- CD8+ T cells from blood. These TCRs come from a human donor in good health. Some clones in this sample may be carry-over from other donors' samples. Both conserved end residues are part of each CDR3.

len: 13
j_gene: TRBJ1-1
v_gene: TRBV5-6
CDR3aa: CASSFTGVTEAFF

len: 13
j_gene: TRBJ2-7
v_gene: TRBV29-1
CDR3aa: CSVEGDYPYEQYF

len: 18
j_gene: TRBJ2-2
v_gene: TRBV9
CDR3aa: CASSVDLLGTANTGELFF

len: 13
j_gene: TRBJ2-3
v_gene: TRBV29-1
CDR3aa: CSVRGQGADTQYF

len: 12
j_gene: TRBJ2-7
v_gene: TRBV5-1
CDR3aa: CASRFGAHEQYF

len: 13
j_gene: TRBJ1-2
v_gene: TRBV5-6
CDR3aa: CASSLGQGPLQAF

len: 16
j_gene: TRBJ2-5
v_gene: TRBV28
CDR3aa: CASTNPIRGLSETQYF

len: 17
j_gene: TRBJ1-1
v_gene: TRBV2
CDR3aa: CASSVGTGGPVDTEAFF

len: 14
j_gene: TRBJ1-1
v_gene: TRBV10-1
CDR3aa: CASSEFPGFAEAFF

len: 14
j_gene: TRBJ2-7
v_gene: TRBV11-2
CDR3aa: CASRGLASSYEQYF

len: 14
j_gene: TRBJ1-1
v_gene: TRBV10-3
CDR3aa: CAIMDRGANTEAFF

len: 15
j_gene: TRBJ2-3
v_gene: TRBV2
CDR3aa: CASSDPILSTDTQYF

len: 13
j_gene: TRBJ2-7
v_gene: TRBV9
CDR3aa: CASSVGQTYEQYF

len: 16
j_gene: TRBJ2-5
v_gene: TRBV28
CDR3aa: CASSGGEGSPQETQYF

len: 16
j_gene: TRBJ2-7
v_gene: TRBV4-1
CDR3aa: CASSQDLGRGVYEQYF

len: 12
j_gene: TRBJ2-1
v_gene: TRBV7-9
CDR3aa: CASSGRSGEQFF

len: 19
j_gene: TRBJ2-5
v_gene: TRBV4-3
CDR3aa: CASSQDRPAEHGLKETQYF

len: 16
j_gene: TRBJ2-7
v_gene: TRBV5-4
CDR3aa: CASSLELAGSPYEQYF

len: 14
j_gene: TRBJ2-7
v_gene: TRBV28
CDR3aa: CASTIAGGLYEQYF

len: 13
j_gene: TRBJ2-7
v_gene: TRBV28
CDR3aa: CASSSTGFYEQYF

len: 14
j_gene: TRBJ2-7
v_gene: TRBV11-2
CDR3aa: CASSFSSRTCEQYF

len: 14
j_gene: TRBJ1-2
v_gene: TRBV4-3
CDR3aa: CASSQELANYGYTF

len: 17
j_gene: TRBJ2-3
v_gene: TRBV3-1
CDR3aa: CASSPHARQASTDTQYF

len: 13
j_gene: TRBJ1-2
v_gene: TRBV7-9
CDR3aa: CASLDRVGYGYTF

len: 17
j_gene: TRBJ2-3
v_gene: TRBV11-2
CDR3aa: CASSPRGIGGPTDTQYF

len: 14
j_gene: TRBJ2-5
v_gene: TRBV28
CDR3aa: CASSRTGGEETQYF

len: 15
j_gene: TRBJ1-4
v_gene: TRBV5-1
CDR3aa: CASSLTGSTNEKLFF

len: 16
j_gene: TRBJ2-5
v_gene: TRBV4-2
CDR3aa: CASSQATARDKETQYF

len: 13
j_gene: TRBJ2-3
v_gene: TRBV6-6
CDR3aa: CATLAGGGDTQYF

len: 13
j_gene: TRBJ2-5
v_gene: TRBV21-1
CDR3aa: CANPWTGQETQYF

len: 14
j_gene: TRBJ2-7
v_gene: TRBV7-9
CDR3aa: CASSRGRGVYEQYF

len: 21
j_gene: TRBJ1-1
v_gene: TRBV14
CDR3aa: CASSPKDRGGLGGGEHTEAFF

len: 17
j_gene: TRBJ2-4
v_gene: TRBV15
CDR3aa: CATSKPGTGQAKNIQYF

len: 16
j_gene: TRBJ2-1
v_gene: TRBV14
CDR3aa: CASSQDERVTEILQFF

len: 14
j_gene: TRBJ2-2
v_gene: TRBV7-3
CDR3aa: CASSPTGNTGELFF

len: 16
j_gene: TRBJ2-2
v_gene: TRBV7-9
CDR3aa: CASSAGQGISTGELFF

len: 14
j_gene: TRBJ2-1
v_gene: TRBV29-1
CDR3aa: CSVEGLAGVNEQFF

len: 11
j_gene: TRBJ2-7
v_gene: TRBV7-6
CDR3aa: CASSSAGARYF

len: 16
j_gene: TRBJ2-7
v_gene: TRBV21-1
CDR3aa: CASSKIRTGRDYEQYF

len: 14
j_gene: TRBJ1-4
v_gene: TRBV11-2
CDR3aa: CASRYRGRGEKLFF

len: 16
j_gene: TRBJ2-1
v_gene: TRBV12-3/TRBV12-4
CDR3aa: CASSRPRDRGYNEQFF

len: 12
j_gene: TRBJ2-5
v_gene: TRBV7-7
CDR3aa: CASRGQQETQYF

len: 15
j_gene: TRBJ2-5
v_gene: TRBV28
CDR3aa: CASSPAEGGRETQYF

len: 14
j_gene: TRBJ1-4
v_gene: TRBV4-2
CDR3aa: CASSQAQAREKLFF

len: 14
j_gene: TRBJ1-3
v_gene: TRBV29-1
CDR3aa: CSVEGLVGGNTIYF

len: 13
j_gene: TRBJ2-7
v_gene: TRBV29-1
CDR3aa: CSVLEDSLYEQYF

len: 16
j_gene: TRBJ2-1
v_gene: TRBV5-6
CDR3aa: CASSFSARQAYNEQFF

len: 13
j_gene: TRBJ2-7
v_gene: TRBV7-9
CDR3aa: CASTGSENYEQYF

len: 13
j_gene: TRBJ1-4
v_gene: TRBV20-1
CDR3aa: CSARVLGEEKLFF

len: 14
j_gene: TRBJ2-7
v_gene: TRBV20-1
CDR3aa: CSARVPGQGYEQYF

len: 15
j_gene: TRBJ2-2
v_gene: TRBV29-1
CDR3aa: CSVEPSGRYPGELFF

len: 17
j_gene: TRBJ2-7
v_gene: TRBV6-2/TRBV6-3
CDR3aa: CASNYGSASGGSYEQYF

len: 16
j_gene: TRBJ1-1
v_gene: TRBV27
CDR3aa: CASSLYPQGIRAEAFF

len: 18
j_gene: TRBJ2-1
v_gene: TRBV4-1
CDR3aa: CASSQDRGELAGDNEQFF